The 9 T cell receptor beta chains presented below share a single source sample, sequenced in a study of control samples from healthy donors and cancer patients. Clones were read by immunoSEQ multiplex PCR, and TCRdb kept only the in-frame ones, dropping some. The repertoire has about 120,000 clones, more than 75% of them found once; the top ten carry over 6.5%. The specimen sequenced was blood. All receptors come from a man aged 40-55 years in good health.

The chain uses TRBV3-1 (or the pseudogene TRBV3-2) and TRBJ1-4, with TRBD1 matching 10 bases. The germline gives CDR1 LGHDT, CDR2 YNNKEL (reference sequence). The CDR3 sequence is 15 residues long. V lost 4 bases to trimming and J lost 7 bases; unmatched junction nucleotides: 6. The CDR3 loop is CASSLPGQGIEKLFF. CDR3 coding DNA: TGTGCCAGCAGCCTCCCGGGACAGGGGATTGAAAAACTGTTTTTT.

The V call is TRBV10-3, the J call TRBJ1-2; weak D call: TRBD1 (6 bases). This CDR3 region has 13 residues. The germline V gene encodes CDR1 ENHRY and CDR2 SYGVKD. V gave up 2 bases and J gave up 8 bases, with 12 bases separating them. The CDR3 protein is CAISEGQSKGYTF. CDR3 bases: TGTGCCATCAGTGAGGGACAGTCTAAGGGCTACACCTTC.

The chain uses TRBV24-1 and TRBJ1-5, with a weak D call TRBD1 (6 bases). The CDR3 loop spans 14 amino acids. Trimming stripped 10 bases from V and 2 bases from J, with 14 bases between. The germline V gene encodes CDR1 KGHDR and CDR2 SFDVKD. The CDR3 is CATDGGLGNQPQHF. CDR3 DNA sequence: TGTGCCACAGATGGGGGCCTGGGCAATCAGCCCCAGCATTTT.

The rearrangement uses TRBV5-6 and TRBJ1-6; D not certain. The germline CDR1 and CDR2 sequences are SGHDT and YYEEEE. The CDR3 loop spans 16 amino acids. The ends were cut back, 0 bases at V and 0 bases at J, with 7 bases in the middle. The CDR3 sequence: CASSLGERSYNSPLHF. The CDR3 DNA sequence: TGTGCCAGCAGCTTGGGGGAGCGCTCCTATAATTCACCCCTCCACTTT.

This clone occurred once. The rearrangement uses TRBV18 and TRBJ1-1; 9 bases align to TRBD1. The junction had 9 bases not matched to a gene; V was cut back by 3 bases and J by 4 bases. The V gene's germline CDR1 is KGHSH and CDR2 LQKENI. This CDR3 spans 16 amino acids. The DNA of the CDR3 is TGTGCCAGCTCACCCGAGGTGACAGGGGGTCCCACTGAAGCTTTCTTT. It yields the protein CASSPEVTGGPTEAFF.

V and J are TRBV10-2 and TRBJ2-6, with TRBD2 identical over 7 bases. Trimming cost V 3 bases and J 1 base; bases outside gene matches: 6. The germline gives CDR1 WSHSY, CDR2 SAAADI. CDR3 length: 17 amino acids. The CDR3, as DNA: TGCGCCAGCAGTGATTGGGGGGGGTCATCTGGGGCCAACGTCCTGACTTTC. This gives the protein CASSDWGGSSGANVLTF.

The V gene is TRBV7-2, the J gene TRBJ2-2; TRBD1 matches at 8 bases. This CDR3 is 15 amino acids long. The ends lost 4 bases at V and 6 bases at J; junction bases unmatched: 7. Per germline, CDR1 SGHTA and CDR2 FQGNSA. The DNA for the CDR3 is TGTGCCAGCAGCTCCGGGGGACAGGATCCCGGGGAGCTGTTTTTT. Its translation is CASSSGGQDPGELFF.

This clone was seen repeatedly, ten times or more. The genes are TRBV9 and TRBJ2-3, with 11 bases identical to TRBD2. The CDR3 extends over 17 amino acids. Trimming removed 0 bases from V and 0 bases from J; junction bases left unmatched: 3. Germline CDR1 is SGDLS and CDR2 is YYNGEE. CDR3 bases: TGTGCCAGCAGCGTAGCGACTAGCGGGACTAGCACAGATACGCAGTATTTT. This sequence encodes CASSVATSGTSTDTQYF.

This rearrangement joins TRBV2 to TRBJ2-5; D ambiguous. The germline CDR1 and CDR2 sequences are SNHLY and FYNNEI. The length of the CDR3 is 12 residues. Trimming removed 5 bases at V and 4 bases at J, with 8 bases between. The CDR3 loop is CASSKLRETQYF. The DNA for the CDR3 is TGTGCCAGCAGTAAGCTCCGAGAGACCCAGTACTTC.